This TCR beta chain was identified in a study of blood T cells in healthy people across ages (dated by TCRdb to between 2015 and 2017). For context, the study as a whole: In model experiments, roughly one uniquely barcoded TCR beta cDNA molecule per two T cells was captured by template switching. The study analyzed two additional independent replicas of 1 million unique cDNA reads from the same blood draw for two donors, one aged 18 to 30 and one aged 80 or older. Using deep sequencing normalized with unique cDNA molecular identifiers, the study measured how TCR beta repertoire diversity changes with age. The donors were split into four age groups: young (average around 15 years), middle-aged (about 40), aged (roughly 68) and long-lived (over 80). Donors of different ages were randomly distributed across sequencing lanes to avoid experimental bias. What the research found in general, with its limitations: The CMV infection status of donors was not known, potentially confounding age-related changes in expanded clonotypes. Compared with the aged group, the long-lived group had more naive CD4+ T cells, fewer expanded clones and increased TCR diversity, suggesting age selection. A strong correlation was found between observed TCR beta diversity and the percentage of naive T cells measured by flow cytometry. As age increased, observed TCR beta diversity per million T cells dropped in a roughly linear way, and a significant reduction was already evident by age roughly 36. Since profiling was done on bulk unsorted PBMCs, naive and antigen-experienced compartments could not be conclusively compared. Total diversity estimates from one million sequenced T cells were considered lower bounds and underestimates.

Donors were around 37 systemically healthy Caucasian individuals from Russia aged roughly 6 to 90 years. Each donor gave 8.5 to 10 milliliters of peripheral blood, collected into EDTA-treated Vacutainer tubes. Ficoll-Paque density-gradient centrifugation was used to isolate PBMCs, with at least 6.5 million per sample. Trizol reagent was used to extract total RNA from PBMCs, with at least 5 micrograms per sample. Naive CD45RAhigh/CD27high T cell percentages were measured by flow cytometry on a PBMC aliquot from every donor. Sequences SGHNT (CDR1) and YYREEE (CDR2) are obtained from the germline V gene (reference sequence). The CDR3 runs 15 amino acids, cysteine and phenylalanine included. The DNA shown is the 45-base CDR3, in frame from base 1. Concerning this clonotype itself: Its antigen is unknown. Base qualities are not recorded, but no much larger clone differs from it by a single base.

Library method: 5' RACE. Instrument used: Illumina HiSeq 2500. A second about 7 to 12 cycle PCR used a sample-barcoded 5' primer and a J-beta primer mix. Each TCR beta cDNA molecule received a unique molecular identifier from a template-switch 5' adaptor carrying 12 random nucleotides. Each sample yielded at least 3 million CDR3-containing paired-end reads. The Mint cDNA synthesis kit, primed by a TRBC-specific oligonucleotide, was used to synthesize first-strand cDNA from all RNA. Following uracil-DNA glycosylase treatment, a first 18-cycle PCR with universal primers M1SS and BC2_uni_R was performed on all cDNA. The authors' pipeline ran thus. Each sample was normalized by randomly selecting 1 million high-quality reads, each carrying a distinct molecular identifier. Reads sharing molecular identifiers were discarded rather than binned into consensus sequences. CDR3 identification, clonotype clustering and error correction used MiTCR with a Q25 quality threshold and the strictest error-elimination algorithm. A nonparametric unseen species model with Euler transformation was used to estimate a lower bound on total TCR beta diversity. TCRdb reworked the public reads: Q25 trimming with fastp, MiXCR clone assembly, productive beta chains retained. Entries are consolidated by CDR3 protein sequence, retaining the most common genes and DNA. TCRdb's processing, not the authors' own work, is the source of the V and J calls. Present in this sample are about 670,000 distinct CDR3 sequences, over 40% of which were seen just once. The ten largest clonotypes hold 13% of the sample.

The rearrangement joined TRBV5-4 to TRBJ2-4; 12 bases in between match TRBD2. The J call may be faulty, since TRBJ2-5 better matches the DNA end. Sequenced material: blood. The sequence was collected from a woman of 80 years or more in good health. CDR3 reads: CASSEGLAGGETQYF. DNA sequence: TGTGCCAGCAGCGAGGGACTAGCGGGCGGAGAGACCCAGTACTTC.